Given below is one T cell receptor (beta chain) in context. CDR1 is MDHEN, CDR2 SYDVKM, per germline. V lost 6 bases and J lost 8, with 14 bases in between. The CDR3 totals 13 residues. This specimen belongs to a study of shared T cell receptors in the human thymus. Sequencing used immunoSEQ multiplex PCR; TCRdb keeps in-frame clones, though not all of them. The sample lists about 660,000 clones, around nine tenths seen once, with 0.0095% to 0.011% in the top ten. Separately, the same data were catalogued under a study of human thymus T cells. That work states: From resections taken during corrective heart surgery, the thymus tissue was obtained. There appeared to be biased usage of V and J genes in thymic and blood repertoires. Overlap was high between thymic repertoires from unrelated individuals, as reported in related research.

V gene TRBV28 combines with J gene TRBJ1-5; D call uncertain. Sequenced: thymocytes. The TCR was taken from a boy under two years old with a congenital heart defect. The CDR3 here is CASRAGSWKPQHF. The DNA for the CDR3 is TGTGCCAGCAGGGCGGGGAGTTGGAAGCCCCAGCATTTT.